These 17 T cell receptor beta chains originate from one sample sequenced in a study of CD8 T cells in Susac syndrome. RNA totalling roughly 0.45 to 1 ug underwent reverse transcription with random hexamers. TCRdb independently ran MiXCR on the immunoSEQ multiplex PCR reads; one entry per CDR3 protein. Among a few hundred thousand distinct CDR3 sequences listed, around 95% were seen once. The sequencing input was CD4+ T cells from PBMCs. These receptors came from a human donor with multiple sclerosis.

CDR3 residues: CATSRGLAGRYNEQFF. The CDR3 nucleotides read TGTGCCACCAGCAGAGGACTAGCGGGGAGATACAATGAGCAGTTCTTC. The genes are TRBV15 and TRBJ2-1; TRBD2 agrees at 11 bases. Germline CDR1 reads LNHNV; CDR2 reads YYDKDF (reference sequence). V gave up 1 base and J gave up 4 bases; unmatched junction bases: 3. The CDR3 is made up of 16 amino acids.

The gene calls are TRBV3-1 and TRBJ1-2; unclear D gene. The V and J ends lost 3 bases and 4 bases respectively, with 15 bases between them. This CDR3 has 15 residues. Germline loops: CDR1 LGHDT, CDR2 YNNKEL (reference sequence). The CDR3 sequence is CASSHSRGGVYGYTF. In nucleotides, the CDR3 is TGTGCCAGCAGCCACTCCAGAGGCGGCGTCTATGGCTACACCTTC.

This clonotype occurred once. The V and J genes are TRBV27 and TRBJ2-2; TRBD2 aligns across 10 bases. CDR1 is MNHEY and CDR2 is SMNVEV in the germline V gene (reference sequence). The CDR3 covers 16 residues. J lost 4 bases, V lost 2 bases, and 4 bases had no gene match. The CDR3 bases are TGTGCCAGCAGTTTACTAGGACTAGCGGTCACCGGGGAGCTGTTTTTT. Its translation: CASSLLGLAVTGELFF.

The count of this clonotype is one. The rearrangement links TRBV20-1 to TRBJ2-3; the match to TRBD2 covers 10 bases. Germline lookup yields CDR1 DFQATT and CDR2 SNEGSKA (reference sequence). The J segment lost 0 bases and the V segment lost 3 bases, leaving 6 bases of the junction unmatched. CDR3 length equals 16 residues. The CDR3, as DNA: TGCAGTGCTAGGGGAATAGCGGGAGGAAGCACAGATACGCAGTATTTT. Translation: CSARGIAGGSTDTQYF.

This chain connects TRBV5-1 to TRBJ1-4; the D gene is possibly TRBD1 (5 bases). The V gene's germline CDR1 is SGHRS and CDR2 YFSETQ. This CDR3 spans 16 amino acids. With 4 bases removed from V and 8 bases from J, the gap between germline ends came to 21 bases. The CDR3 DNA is TGCGCCAGCAGCCCTGGGACGTCGGGGTCAGGCGAAAAACTGTTTTTT. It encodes CASSPGTSGSGEKLFF.

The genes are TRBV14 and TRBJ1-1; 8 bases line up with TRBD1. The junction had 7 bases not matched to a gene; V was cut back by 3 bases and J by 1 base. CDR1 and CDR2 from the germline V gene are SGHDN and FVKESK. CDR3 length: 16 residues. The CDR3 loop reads CASSQATGAPNTEAFF. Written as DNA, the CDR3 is TGTGCCAGCAGCCAGGCGACAGGGGCTCCGAACACTGAAGCTTTCTTT.

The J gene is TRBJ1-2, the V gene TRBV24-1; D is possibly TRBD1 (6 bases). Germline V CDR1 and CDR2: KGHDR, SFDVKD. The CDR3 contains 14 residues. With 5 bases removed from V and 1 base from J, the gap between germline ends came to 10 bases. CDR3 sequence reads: CATSGSGDNYGYTF. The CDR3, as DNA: TGTGCCACCAGTGGGTCAGGGGATAACTATGGCTACACCTTC.

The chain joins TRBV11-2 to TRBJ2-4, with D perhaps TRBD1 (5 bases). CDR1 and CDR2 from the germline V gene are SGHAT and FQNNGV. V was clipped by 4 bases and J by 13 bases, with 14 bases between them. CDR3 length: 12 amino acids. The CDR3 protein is CASSSTVQGQYF. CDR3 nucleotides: TGTGCCAGCAGCTCGACAGTTCAGGGACAGTACTTC. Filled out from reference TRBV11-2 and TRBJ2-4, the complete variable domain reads EAGVAQSPRYKIIEKRQSVAFWCNPISGHATLYWYQQILGQGPKLLIQFQNNGVVDDSQLPKDRFSAERLKGVDSTLKIQPAKLEDSAVYLCASSSTVQGQYFGAGTRLSVL.

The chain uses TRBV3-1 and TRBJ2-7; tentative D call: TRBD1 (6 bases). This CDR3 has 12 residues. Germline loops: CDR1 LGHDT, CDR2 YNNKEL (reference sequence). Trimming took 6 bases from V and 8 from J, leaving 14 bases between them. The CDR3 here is CASSATGSKQYF. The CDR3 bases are TGTGCCAGCAGTGCTACAGGGAGCAAGCAGTACTTC.

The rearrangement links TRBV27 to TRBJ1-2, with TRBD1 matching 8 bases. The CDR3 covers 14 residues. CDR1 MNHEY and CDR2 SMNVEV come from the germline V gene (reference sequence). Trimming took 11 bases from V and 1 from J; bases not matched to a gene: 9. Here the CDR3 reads CAGETGESNYGYTF. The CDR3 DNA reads TGTGCCGGCGAGACAGGGGAGAGTAACTATGGCTACACCTTC.

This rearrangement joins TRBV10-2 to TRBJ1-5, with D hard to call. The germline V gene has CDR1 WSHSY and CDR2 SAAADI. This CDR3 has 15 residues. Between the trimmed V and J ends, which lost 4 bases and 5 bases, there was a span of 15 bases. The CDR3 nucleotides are TGCGCCAGCAGTGGTTCCTCCCGAGGCGATCAGCCCCAGCATTTT. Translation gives CASSGSSRGDQPQHF.

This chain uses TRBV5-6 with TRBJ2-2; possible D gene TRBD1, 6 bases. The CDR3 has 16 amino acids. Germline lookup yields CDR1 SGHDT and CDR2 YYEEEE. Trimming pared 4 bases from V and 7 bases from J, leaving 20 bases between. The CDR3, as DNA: TGTGCCAGCAGCAATGGGTGGGACAACTTGATCGGGGAGCTGTTTTTT. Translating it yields CASSNGWDNLIGELFF.

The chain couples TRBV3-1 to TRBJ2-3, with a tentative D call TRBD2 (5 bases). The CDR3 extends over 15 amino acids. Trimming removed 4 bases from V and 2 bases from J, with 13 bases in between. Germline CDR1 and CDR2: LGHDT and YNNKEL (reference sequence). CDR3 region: CASSLDLFSTDTQYF. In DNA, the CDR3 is TGTGCCAGCAGCCTGGACTTATTTTCCACAGATACGCAGTATTTT.

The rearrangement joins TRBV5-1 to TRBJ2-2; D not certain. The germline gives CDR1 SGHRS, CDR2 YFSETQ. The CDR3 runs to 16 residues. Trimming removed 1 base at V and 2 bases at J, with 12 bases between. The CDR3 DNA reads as TGCGCCAGCAGCTTGATACCAGTGGATAACACCGGGGAGCTGTTTTTT. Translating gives CASSLIPVDNTGELFF.

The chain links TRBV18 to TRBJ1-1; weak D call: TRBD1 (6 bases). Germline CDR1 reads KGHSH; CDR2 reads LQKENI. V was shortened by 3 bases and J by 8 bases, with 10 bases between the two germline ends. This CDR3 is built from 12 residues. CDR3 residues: CASSPNGGEAFF. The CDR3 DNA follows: TGTGCCAGCTCACCGAACGGGGGCGAAGCTTTCTTT.

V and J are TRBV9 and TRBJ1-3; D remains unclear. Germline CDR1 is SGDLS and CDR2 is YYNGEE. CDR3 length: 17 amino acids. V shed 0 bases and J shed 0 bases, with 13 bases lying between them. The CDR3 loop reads CASSVVASRLSGNTIYF. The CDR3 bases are TGTGCCAGCAGCGTAGTAGCATCCCGGCTCTCTGGAAACACCATATATTTT.

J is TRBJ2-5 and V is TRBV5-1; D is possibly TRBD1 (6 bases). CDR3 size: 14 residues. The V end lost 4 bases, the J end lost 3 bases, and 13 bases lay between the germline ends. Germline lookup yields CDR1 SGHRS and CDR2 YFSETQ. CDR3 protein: CASSPTGPEETQYF. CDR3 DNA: TGCGCCAGCAGCCCGACAGGCCCCGAAGAGACCCAGTACTTC.